Described below is a single TCR beta chain sequence and its context. The sample is drawn from a study of identifying expanded T cells in peripheral blood. Using immunoSEQ multiplex PCR, the repertoire was profiled, and TCRdb retains in-frame clones only, with some absent. This table has about 90,000 clones, approximately 83% appearing once. Germline-derived CDR1 and CDR2 are PRHDT and FYEKMQ (reference sequence). The CDR3 length is 16 residues. The V end was cut by 0 bases, the J end by 0 bases, with 10 bases between. The sample consisted of blood. This receptor was identified in a person aged 18-69 years in good health. This rearrangement joins TRBV13 to TRBJ2-3, with D tentatively TRBD1 (5 bases). CDR3 loop: CASSLGTGPSTDTQYF. The CDR3 nucleotides read TGTGCCAGCAGCTTAGGAACAGGACCTAGCACAGATACGCAGTATTTT. Variable domain in full (rest from reference TRBV13 and TRBJ2-3): AAGVIQSPRHLIKEKRETATLKCYPIPRHDTVYWYQQGPGQDPQFLISFYEKMQSDKGSIPDRFSAQQFSDYHSELNMSSLELGDSALYFCASSLGTGPSTDTQYFGPGTRLTVL.